The 12 T cell receptor beta chains in this list originate from one sample, sequenced in a study of vaccination effects on CD4 cells after COVID-19 (dated by TCRdb to between 2022 and 2023). Antigens of these TCRs are unknown. Libraries were prepared through the immunoSEQ multiplex PCR assay. Not all clones reach the TCRdb copy of this immuneACCESS table, which keeps in-frame sequences only. Checked studies attribute under half of the gap to unresolved V genes and leave the rest unexplained. The table for this sample lists tens of thousands of clones; 81% of them were counted only once. About 2.5% of the sample is held by the ten biggest clonotypes. In the ViraFEST assay, PBMC were stimulated with viral peptide pools, and TCR sequencing was then used to find antigen-specific CD4+ T cell clonotypes based on their expansion. After around eleven days of culture, CD4+ T cells were isolated with the EasySep CD4+ T cell isolation kit.

The sequenced sample was CD4+ T cells from PBMCs cultured with HCoV-229E spike peptides, obtained before COVID-19 vaccination. The sample's cell subset or site label, decoded: HCoV-229E spike overlapping peptide pool stimulation. Every receptor here comes from a human donor who received a COVID-19 vaccine.

This clone was seen just once. Other nucleotide sequences in the sample specify the same CDR3. The rearrangement links TRBV18 to TRBJ1-1; possible D gene TRBD1, 6 bases. V lost 4 bases and J 1 base, leaving 7 bases between the germline ends. The CDR3 consists of 13 residues. Germline V gene data show CDR1 as KGHSH and CDR2 as LQKENI. The CDR3 reads CASSLGQNTEAFF. CDR3 DNA sequence: TGTGCCAGCTCACTGGGACAGAACACTGAAGCTTTCTTT.

This clone was observed a few times. V gene TRBV27 combines with J gene TRBJ1-6; 9 positions match TRBD1. The V and J ends lost 6 bases and 9 bases, in that order; junction bases with no gene match: 6. Germline CDR1 is MNHEY and CDR2 is SMNVEV (reference sequence). The CDR3 covers 14 residues. The CDR3 region is CASRSGTGTSPLHF. CDR3 sequence (DNA): TGTGCCAGCAGGTCCGGGACAGGGACTTCACCCCTCCACTTT.

In this sample, this clone turned up a few times. This chain connects TRBV7-9 to TRBJ2-1; TRBD1 might be the D (6 bases). CDR3 length equals 13 residues. CDR1 is SEHNR and CDR2 is FQNEAQ in the germline V gene (reference sequence). CDR3 region: CVAAGGLYNEQFF. For the CDR3, the DNA is TGTGTTGCGGCTGGGGGCCTTTACAATGAGCAGTTCTTC.

The chain recombines TRBV2 with TRBJ1-5, with D maybe TRBD1 (6 bases). Germline CDR1 reads SNHLY; CDR2 reads FYNNEI. Deletions cut 4 bases from V and 7 bases from J, with 11 bases between. The length of the CDR3 is 13 residues. Here the CDR3 DNA reads TGTGCCAGCAGTGTTTCAGGGGAACAGCCCCAGCATTTT. Translating gives CASSVSGEQPQHF.

This chain links TRBV18 with TRBJ2-1, with unresolved D. Germline V CDR1 and CDR2: KGHSH, LQKENI. This CDR3 region has 14 residues. V was trimmed by 2 bases and J by 4 bases, leaving 9 bases between them. The CDR3 nucleotides read TGTGCCAGCTCACCAGGTAACAGTTACAATGAGCAGTTCTTC. Encoded protein: CASSPGNSYNEQFF.

In nucleotides, the CDR3 is TGCGCCAGCAGCCATGTTCTACGGACGACCAAGAAAGAGACCCAGTACTTC. This translates into CASSHVLRTTKKETQYF. The chain employs TRBV4-1 and TRBJ2-5; D remains unclear. This CDR3 region has 17 residues. Looked up from germline, CDR1 is MGHRA and CDR2 is YSYEKL. V gave up 3 bases and J gave up 3 bases, with 20 bases separating them.

The CDR3 loop is CASSPGRGAEKLFF. The CDR3 coding sequence is TGCGCCAGCAGCCCGGGGAGGGGGGCGGAAAAACTGTTTTTT. The gene calls are TRBV5-1 and TRBJ1-4; tentatively, D is TRBD1 (6 bases). V lost 4 bases and J 8 bases, leaving 15 bases between the germline ends. CDR1 and CDR2 from the germline V gene are SGHRS and YFSETQ. There are 14 residues in the CDR3.

This chain uses TRBV7-2 with TRBJ2-3; TRBD1 aligns across 8 bases. The CDR3 has 14 amino acids. The V and J ends lost 0 bases and 4 bases, in that order; junction bases with no gene match: 0. CDR1 is SGHTA, CDR2 FQGNSA, per germline. The CDR3 region has the DNA TGTGCCAGCAGCTTAGCCAGGGGGCCAGATACGCAGTATTTT. Translating it yields CASSLARGPDTQYF.

The chain employs TRBV6-2 or TRBV6-3 and TRBJ1-1; D is unclear. Germline V lookup: CDR1 MNHEY, CDR2 SVGEGT. Trimming took off 7 bases at V and 2 bases at J, with 14 bases between the two ends. This CDR3 is 14 amino acids long. This CDR3 is CASTPRGSNTEAFF. The CDR3 coding sequence is TGTGCCAGCACCCCCCGCGGATCTAACACTGAAGCTTTCTTT.

V gene TRBV12-3 or TRBV12-4 combines with J gene TRBJ1-2; the D is unclear. With 2 bases removed from V and 7 bases from J, the gap between germline ends came to 11 bases. The CDR3 has 13 amino acids. Here the CDR3 DNA reads TGTGCCAGCAGTTTAACGGGGATTGGTGGCTACACCTTC. Amino acids: CASSLTGIGGYTF.

This clone was observed once. The chain links TRBV12-3 or TRBV12-4 to TRBJ1-2; D not certain. This CDR3 has 11 amino acids. V lost 5 bases, J lost 8 bases, and 9 bases lay in between. The CDR3, as DNA: TGTGCCAGCAGTATGACCCGGGGCTACACCTTC. It yields the protein CASSMTRGYTF.

V and J are TRBV19 and TRBJ1-1, with D possibly being TRBD1 (5 bases). The ends were cut back, 2 bases at V and 6 bases at J, with 13 bases in the middle. This CDR3 region has 14 residues. Germline CDR1 reads LNHDA; CDR2 reads SQIVND (reference sequence). DNA of the CDR3: TGTGCCAGTAGTATAAACCTGGCAGGGTCTGAAGCTTTCTTT. It translates to CASSINLAGSEAFF.